The clone carrying this TCR beta chain was seen ten or more times. The antigen is undetermined. Extraction also yielded germline DNA, while blood RNA was obtained from unsorted whole blood. Chronic HBV infection was present, with no prior treatment. Prior to surgery, approximately 4 milliliters of peripheral blood were drawn. The data originate from a study of tumor-infiltrating lymphocytes in primary liver carcinoma. Background on the study: Men as well as women, aged 30 to 69 years, made up the patients.

Constant-region priming of roughly 490 ng total RNA yielded TCR beta cDNA. Modified slightly, ARM-PCR produced TCR beta libraries over three nested multiplex PCR rounds. TRBV1-TRBV30 forward primers paired with a C-beta reverse primer were used in the first two PCR rounds, which ran roughly 11 cycles each. TCRdb recomputed calls from the multiplex PCR reads with MiXCR, one row per CDR3 protein. Altogether a few hundred thousand distinct CDR3 sequences are present, 58% being singletons, with the ten largest covering over 15%. Regarding the study as a whole: Researchers did not compare CD4+ and CD8+ repertoires, as samples were bulk unsorted.

The junction had 11 bases not matched to a gene; V was cut back by 2 bases and J by 4 bases. Germline V gene lookup returns CDR1 SGHNT and CDR2 YENEEA. CDR3 size: 18 residues. The chain has TRBV11-3 and TRBJ2-3; 11 bases are a match to TRBD2. This TCR was sampled from a young woman with primary liver carcinoma and hepatitis B virus infection. Specimen: peripheral blood. In DNA form, the CDR3 reads TGTGCCAGCAGCTTACTCCGACTAGCGGGACAACCGCCAGATACGCAGTATTTT. Translating it yields CASSLLRLAGQPPDTQYF.